Given below is one TCR beta chain in context. Its antigen remains unidentified. This sample was taken from a study of vaccination effects on CD4 cells after COVID-19. The data were produced by immunoSEQ multiplex PCR, yet TCRdb's version contains in-frame clones alone and is incomplete. This table has around 40,000 clones, 68% appearing once. Germline V lookup: CDR1 SGHVS, CDR2 FQNEAQ. V lost 3 bases and J lost 5, with 10 bases in between. This CDR3 has 13 amino acids. Study-wide findings and caveats: Among infection- and vaccine-induced clones, marked clonal contraction occurred late after vaccination. Early post-infection timepoints were absent, and convalescent patients were few.

CD4+ T cells were isolated after around 10 days of culture. Half-medium exchanges with IL-2 medium took place on days 3 and 7. This receptor was taken from a human donor who received a COVID-19 vaccine. The starting material was CD4+ T cells from PBMCs cultured without peptide, obtained before COVID-19 vaccination. This chain joins TRBV7-8 and TRBJ1-1; a weak D match, TRBD1 (5 bases). As DNA, the CDR3 is TGTGCCAGCAGCTTCGGGGGGGGGACTGAAGCTTTCTTT. Translated, it gives CASSFGGGTEAFF.